The 32 T cell receptor beta chains in this list originate from one sample, sequenced in a study of T cell responses to AZD1222 COVID-19 vaccine. This table comes from immunoSEQ multiplex PCR, and its TCRdb copy is limited to in-frame clones, with some not included. The repertoire holds 100,000 to 150,000 clones, around 90% seen once, with roughly 1.6% in the top ten. This specimen consisted of peripheral blood, obtained on day 0 of AZD1222 vaccination. These receptors all stem from an adult in good health.

The chain couples TRBV24-1 to TRBJ1-2; 9 bases are shared with TRBD1. The CDR3 length is 16 residues. Unmatched junction bases numbered 9, after V lost 4 bases and J lost 4 bases. The germline V gene has CDR1 KGHDR and CDR2 SFDVKD. This CDR3 reads CATSETSGTGTYGYTF. In DNA, the CDR3 is TGTGCCACCAGTGAAACATCCGGGACAGGGACCTATGGCTACACCTTC.

CDR3 in amino acids: CASRPRIGTGGTDTQYF. As DNA, the CDR3 is TGTGCAAGTCGCCCCAGGATCGGGACAGGGGGCACAGATACGCAGTATTTT. This chain connects TRBV12-2 to TRBJ2-3; no DNA check was done on the table's D call, TRBD1. TRBV12-2 is a recognized pseudogene. The CDR3 has 17 residues.

The CDR3 here is CASSLLHSNQPQHF. The CDR3, as DNA: TGTGCCAGCAGCTTGTTACATAGCAATCAGCCCCAGCATTTT. The rearrangement joins TRBV5-6 to TRBJ1-5; D is unresolved. The CDR3 is 14 residues long. Germline assignment: CDR1 SGHDT and CDR2 YYEEEE. The V and J ends lost 1 base and 0 bases respectively, with 5 bases between them.

The V call is TRBV28, the J call TRBJ2-7; 8 nucleotides match TRBD1. This CDR3 has 14 residues. Germline trimming cut 3 bases from V and 2 bases from J; bases unmatched to any gene: 3. Germline V gene sequence: CDR1 MDHEN, CDR2 SYDVKM. CDR3 sequence reads: CASSFVRGPYEQYF. The CDR3 bases are TGTGCCAGCAGTTTCGTCAGGGGGCCCTACGAGCAGTACTTC.

The J gene is TRBJ1-1, the V gene TRBV7-3; D may be TRBD1 (6 bases). The germline V gene encodes CDR1 SGHTA and CDR2 FQGTGA. The V end was cut by 1 base, the J end by 4 bases, with 16 bases between. The CDR3 contains 16 residues. CDR3 coding DNA: TGTGCCAGCAGCTTAAGCGCGTGGGGGCGGAGCACTGAAGCTTTCTTT. Amino acids: CASSLSAWGRSTEAFF.

V gene TRBV28 combines with J gene TRBJ1-4, with D possibly matching TRBD1 (6 bases). The CDR3 has 14 residues. In germline, CDR1 is MDHEN, CDR2 SYDVKM. V was cut by 2 bases and J by 8 bases, with 12 bases left in between. The CDR3 DNA reads TGTGCCAGCAGTTTACAGGGGACCCGAGAAAAACTGTTTTTT. Translating it yields CASSLQGTREKLFF.

The chain combines TRBV3-1 (or the pseudogene TRBV3-2) with TRBJ1-2; 11 bases match TRBD1. This CDR3 has 14 residues. Germline-derived CDR1 and CDR2 are LGHDT and YNNKEL (reference sequence). After removal of 6 bases from V and 5 bases from J, the junction contained 5 bases not matched to a gene. CDR3 coding DNA: TGTGCCAGCAGATTTGGGACAGGGGGGTATGGCTACACCTTC. Translated, it gives CASRFGTGGYGYTF.

The chain has TRBV30 and TRBJ1-2; possible D gene TRBD1, 6 bases. The CDR3 loop spans 15 amino acids. V was cut by 2 bases and J by 0 bases, with 13 bases left in between. The germline gives CDR1 GTSNPN, CDR2 SVGIG (reference sequence). The CDR3 coding sequence is TGTGCCTGGAGTTCACTTGGGACAACTAACTATGGCTACACCTTC. Its protein product is CAWSSLGTTNYGYTF. Combining the CDR3 with reference TRBV30 and TRBJ1-2 gives the whole variable domain SQTIHQWPATLVQPVGSPLSLECTVEGTSNPNLYWYRQAAGRGLQLLFYSVGIGQISSEVPQNLSASRPQDRQFILSSKKLLLSDSGFYLCAWSSLGTTNYGYTFGSGTRLTVV.

J is TRBJ2-1 and V is TRBV9; TRBD2 matches at 8 bases. The CDR3 runs 16 residues. The trim removed 4 bases at V and 5 bases at J, leaving 11 bases unmatched. Germline CDR1 SGDLS, CDR2 YYNGEE. The CDR3 reads CASSSGGPSWDNEQFF. DNA of the CDR3: TGTGCCAGCAGCTCGGGAGGGCCCTCGTGGGACAATGAGCAGTTCTTC.

This clone was observed a handful of times. The J gene is TRBJ1-2, the V gene TRBV28; D gene unclear. The CDR3 is 12 residues long. From germline, CDR1 is MDHEN and CDR2 SYDVKM. Trimming removed 5 bases at V and 5 bases at J, with 9 bases between. The CDR3 reads CASSPAGYGYTF. CDR3 nucleotide sequence: TGTGCCAGCAGTCCGGCCGGGTATGGCTACACCTTC.

The chain links TRBV4-3 to TRBJ1-2; 9 nucleotides align to TRBD1. Losses at the gene ends were 4 bases for V and 0 bases for J; bases not matched to a gene: 3. Germline loops: CDR1 LGHNA, CDR2 YSLEER. CDR3 size: 15 residues. CDR3 region: CASSRNRGPNYGYTF. CDR3 coding DNA: TGCGCCAGCAGCCGCAACAGGGGGCCTAACTATGGCTACACCTTC.

The rearrangement joins TRBV19 to TRBJ2-3; tentative D call: TRBD2 (7 bases). The CDR3 extends over 14 amino acids. Germline V gene lookup returns CDR1 LNHDA and CDR2 SQIVND (reference sequence). The V end was cut by 7 bases, the J end by 4 bases, with 15 bases between. CDR3 nucleotide sequence: TGTGCCAGTACCCCCGGGGGGACACCAGATACGCAGTATTTT. The encoded protein is CASTPGGTPDTQYF.

V and J are TRBV7-9 and TRBJ1-2; the D gene is possibly TRBD1 (5 bases). V was trimmed by 1 base and J by 8 bases, leaving 23 bases between them. The CDR3 sequence is 17 residues long. Looked up from germline, CDR1 is SEHNR and CDR2 is FQNEAQ (reference sequence). CDR3: CASSLGRGDYFDGGYTF. CDR3 in DNA: TGTGCCAGCAGCTTAGGGCGAGGGGACTATTTCGACGGCGGCTACACCTTC.

This chain links TRBV12-3 or TRBV12-4 with TRBJ2-2; D not resolved. V shed 9 bases and J shed 1 base, with 9 bases lying between them. The CDR3 has 13 residues. CDR3 in amino acids: CASGRLNTGELFF. The CDR3, as DNA: TGTGCCAGTGGACGGTTGAACACCGGGGAGCTGTTTTTT.

CDR3 sequence: CATRRAAGSDTQYF. For the CDR3, the DNA is TGTGCCACCCGCAGAGCAGCCGGGTCAGATACGCAGTATTTT. The chain employs TRBV24-1 and TRBJ2-3; D unresolved. Germline V gene lookup returns CDR1 KGHDR and CDR2 SFDVKD. The V gene lost 9 bases and the J gene lost 4 bases, with 16 bases spanning the gap. This CDR3 contains 14 residues.

The chain employs TRBV5-4 and TRBJ1-2; weak D call: TRBD1 (5 bases). V was clipped by 1 base and J by 2 bases, with 6 bases between them. The length of the CDR3 is 13 residues. In germline, CDR1 is SGHNT, CDR2 YYREEE (reference sequence). CDR3 residues: CASSLPGNYGYTF. The CDR3 nucleotides read TGTGCCAGCAGCTTGCCAGGGAACTATGGCTACACCTTC. Based on the CDR3 plus reference TRBV5-4 and TRBJ1-2, the full variable domain is ETGVTQSPTHLIKTRGQQVTLRCSSQSGHNTVSWYQQALGQGPQFIFQYYREEENGRGNFPPRFSGLQFPNYSSELNVNALELDDSALYLCASSLPGNYGYTFGSGTRLTVV.

This chain uses TRBV9 with TRBJ2-7; unclear D gene. The V gene lost 2 bases and the J gene lost 2 bases, with 11 bases spanning the gap. The CDR3 covers 14 residues. From germline, CDR1 is SGDLS and CDR2 YYNGEE. DNA of the CDR3: TGTGCCAGCAGCGTTGCAGAGGTTGCCTACGAGCAGTACTTC. This sequence encodes CASSVAEVAYEQYF.

The chain joins TRBV27 to TRBJ1-1; perhaps TRBD1 as D (5 bases). The CDR3 spans 14 residues. Germline lookup yields CDR1 MNHEY and CDR2 SMNVEV (reference sequence). The V end was cut by 1 base, the J end by 1 base, with 7 bases between. CDR3 residues: CASSLLGPNTEAFF. CDR3 in DNA: TGTGCCAGCAGTTTATTGGGACCGAACACTGAAGCTTTCTTT.

The V and J genes are TRBV7-2 and TRBJ2-7, with TRBD1 identical over 10 bases. The germline CDR1 and CDR2 sequences are SGHTA and FQGNSA. The CDR3 has 16 amino acids. J was trimmed by 4 bases and V by 3 bases; bases with no gene match: 9. The CDR3: CASSFSTGQGSYEQYF. CDR3 nucleotide sequence: TGTGCCAGCAGCTTCAGTACGGGACAGGGGTCATACGAGCAGTACTTC.

CDR3 sequence (DNA): TGTGCCAGCAGCTTTAGGGGCGGTCTCTCTGGGGCCAACGTCCTGACTTTC. This sequence encodes CASSFRGGLSGANVLTF. The J gene is TRBJ2-6, the V gene TRBV9; tentative D call: TRBD1 (5 bases). Germline-derived CDR1 and CDR2 are SGDLS and YYNGEE. Trimming removed 4 bases at V and 0 bases at J, with 14 bases between. CDR3 length equals 17 residues.

CDR3 sequence: CATSDVDSTYEQYF. Written as DNA, the CDR3 is TGTGCCACCAGTGATGTCGACAGCACCTACGAGCAGTACTTC. This chain links TRBV24-1 with TRBJ2-7; D possibly corresponds to TRBD1 (5 bases). Germline assignment: CDR1 KGHDR and CDR2 SFDVKD. This CDR3 spans 14 amino acids. V shed 3 bases and J shed 2 bases, with 10 bases lying between them.

This chain uses TRBV4-3 with TRBJ2-1; D tentatively reads TRBD1 or TRBD2 (5 bases each). CDR1 is LGHNA and CDR2 is YSLEER in the germline V gene. This CDR3 spans 15 amino acids. V lost 4 bases, J lost 5 bases, and 15 bases lay in between. The CDR3 DNA reads as TGCGCCAGCAGCCGCCTAACGGGGACCGACAATGAGCAGTTCTTC. Translation gives CASSRLTGTDNEQFF.

The chain carries TRBV5-4 and TRBJ2-3; unclear D gene. Germline CDR1 and CDR2: SGHNT and YYREEE (reference sequence). V was clipped by 2 bases and J by 3 bases, with 13 bases between them. The CDR3 sequence is 15 residues long. CDR3 region: CASSFGESGTDTQYF. CDR3 in DNA: TGTGCCAGCAGCTTTGGAGAGAGTGGGACAGATACGCAGTATTTT.

The rearrangement links TRBV5-1 to TRBJ2-4; a weak D match, TRBD1 (5 bases). The ends were cut back, 0 bases at V and 7 bases at J, with 20 bases in the middle. Germline V gene lookup returns CDR1 SGHRS and CDR2 YFSETQ. The CDR3 covers 17 residues. The CDR3, as DNA: TGCGCCAGCAGCTTGGAAGTACAGGCGCCCCCGAAGAACATTCAGTACTTC. This sequence encodes CASSLEVQAPPKNIQYF. Based on the CDR3 plus reference TRBV5-1 and TRBJ2-4, the full variable domain is KAGVTQTPRYLIKTRGQQVTLSCSPISGHRSVSWYQQTPGQGLQFLFEYFSETQRNKGNFPGRFSGRQFSNSRSEMNVSTLELGDSALYLCASSLEVQAPPKNIQYFGAGTRLSVL.

The V and J genes are TRBV28 and TRBJ2-2; 7 bases fit TRBD2. Germline assignment: CDR1 MDHEN and CDR2 SYDVKM. The CDR3 loop spans 12 amino acids. V gave up 5 bases and J gave up 8 bases; unmatched junction bases: 2. CDR3 nucleotides: TGTGCCAGCAGTCAGGGACTAGGGGAGCTGTTTTTT. Translated: CASSQGLGELFF.

The rearrangement links TRBV19 to TRBJ2-1, with D possibly being TRBD2 (5 bases). Trimming pared 1 base from V and 10 bases from J, leaving 11 bases between. The CDR3 runs to 13 residues. Germline CDR1 is LNHDA and CDR2 is SQIVND (reference sequence). Here the CDR3 DNA reads TGTGCCAGTAGTATAGGTGAGCGGACCGAGCAGTTCTTC. It translates to CASSIGERTEQFF.

The rearrangement links TRBV10-2 to TRBJ2-7; 7 bases line up with TRBD1. This CDR3 is 16 amino acids long. Germline CDR1 is WSHSY and CDR2 is SAAADI. J was trimmed by 5 bases and V by 6 bases; bases with no gene match: 16. The CDR3 is CASRKRQGRRSNEQYF. In DNA form, the CDR3 reads TGCGCCAGCAGAAAACGACAGGGACGTAGATCGAACGAGCAGTACTTC.

CDR3 nucleotide sequence: TGTGCCATCAGTGACAGGGGCGAGAATTCACCCCTCCACTTT. It codes for CAISDRGENSPLHF. V usage is TRBV10-3 and J usage is TRBJ1-6; D may be TRBD1 (6 bases). The V gene's germline CDR1 is ENHRY and CDR2 SYGVKD. V was cut by 3 bases and J by 7 bases, with 10 bases left in between. The CDR3 loop spans 14 amino acids.

V is TRBV12-3 or TRBV12-4 and J is TRBJ1-2; D is unclear. The CDR3 is made up of 13 amino acids. The V end lost 5 bases, the J end lost 3 bases, and 10 bases lay between the germline ends. CDR3 amino acids: CASSIKPDYGYTF. Written as DNA, the CDR3 is TGTGCCAGCAGTATAAAACCGGACTATGGCTACACCTTC.

J is TRBJ1-2 and V is TRBV7-6, with a possible D match to TRBD1 (5 bases). CDR3 length: 15 residues. Germline-derived CDR1 and CDR2 are SGHVS and FNYEAQ. The V end lost 1 base, the J end lost 0 bases, and 9 bases lay between the germline ends. DNA for the CDR3: TGTGCCAGCAGCTTAGAGGGCAGGGCTAACTATGGCTACACCTTC. It encodes CASSLEGRANYGYTF.

V usage is TRBV5-5 and J usage is TRBJ1-4; TRBD1 is a possible D gene (5 bases). The germline CDR1 and CDR2 sequences are SGHKS and YYEKEE (reference sequence). The ends were cut back, 6 bases at V and 10 bases at J, with 19 bases in the middle. The CDR3 is 14 residues long. The CDR3 here is CASTAGQGLRKLFF. DNA of the CDR3: TGTGCCAGCACCGCAGGGCAGGGTCTTCGAAAACTGTTTTTT.

The V call is TRBV19, the J call TRBJ1-3, with 7 bases matching TRBD1. The CDR3 spans 13 residues. The J segment lost 2 bases and the V segment lost 9 bases, leaving 4 bases of the junction unmatched. CDR1 and CDR2 from the germline V gene are LNHDA and SQIVND (reference sequence). This CDR3 reads CASVTGAGNTIYF. The DNA of the CDR3 is TGTGCCAGCGTCACAGGGGCTGGAAACACCATATATTTT.